The entry below gives a single TCR beta chain sequence along with its context. The germline CDR1 and CDR2 sequences are KGHSH and LQKENI. V lost 3 bases to trimming and J lost 7 bases; unmatched junction nucleotides: 3. The CDR3 length is 16 residues. This specimen comes from a study of blood T cell repertoires in COVID-19. Per the authors' pipeline: Reference gene primer amplification in the assay estimated nucleated cell counts. The assay was immunoSEQ multiplex PCR, and TCRdb's table has in-frame clones only and misses some. The V and J calls and clone size come from that table; D and trimming were worked out from the DNA. The top ten clones hold about 4.4% of a sample with about 130,000 clones, 75% to 90% of them seen once.

The chain is built from TRBV18 and TRBJ2-1; 16 bases are shared with TRBD2. This TCR came from a man aged 45-60 years who had recovered from COVID-19. Material: PBMCs or T cells enriched from blood (not recorded which). The DNA for the CDR3 is TGTGCCAGCTCACCCGGGACTAGCGGGAGGGGTAATGAGCAGTTCTTC. It encodes CASSPGTSGRGNEQFF.